This TCR beta chain is drawn from a study of glioma-infiltrating T cells after dendritic cell vaccination. Whole-study results and caveats: Complete blood and tumor specimen sets were limited to few patients. TCR clonality showed no direct relationship with survival.

Time point: after dendritic cell vaccination, including at tumor progression/relapse. With respect to this clone: Its antigen is unknown.

Some clones are missing from TCRdb's copy, which holds only in-frame ones; the method was immunoSEQ multiplex PCR. The repertoire consists of approximately 85,000 clones, with 85% occurring once and the leading ten covering about 8.5%. The CDR3 is made up of 15 amino acids. Looked up from germline, CDR1 is GTSNPN and CDR2 is SVGIG (reference sequence). J was trimmed by 7 bases and V by 3 bases; bases with no gene match: 10. The sequence was obtained from a human donor with glioblastoma. This chain uses TRBV30 with TRBJ1-5, with 9 bases fitting TRBD1. This sample comprised blood, obtained after dendritic cell vaccination. Here the CDR3 DNA reads TGTGCCTGGAGCCCCCGGGACAGGGTAAGACAGCCCCAGCATTTT. Translation: CAWSPRDRVRQPQHF. The full variable domain, its missing parts supplied by reference TRBV30 and TRBJ1-5, is SQTIHQWPATLVQPVGSPLSLECTVEGTSNPNLYWYRQAAGRGLQLLFYSVGIGQISSEVPQNLSASRPQDRQFILSSKKLLLSDSGFYLCAWSPRDRVRQPQHFGDGTRLSIL.